These 30 T cell receptor beta chains share one sample of origin, sequenced in a study of blood T cell repertoires in COVID-19 (dated by TCRdb to 2019 to 2021). Library preparation used the immunoSEQ multiplex PCR assay. TCRdb mirrors the immuneACCESS table, restricted to in-frame sequences. Some clones are absent from its copies; in checked studies, under half trace to an unresolved V gene, and the reason for the others is unknown. The sample has about 190,000 clones on record, roughly nine tenths of them singletons. Of the sample, about 1.1% is held by the ten largest clones. Sequenced input: peripheral blood. Receptor source: a man younger than 45 with acute or convalescent COVID-19.

The chain is built from TRBV19 and TRBJ2-5, with D maybe TRBD2 (6 bases). CDR1 is LNHDA, CDR2 SQIVND, per germline (reference sequence). CDR3 length equals 19 residues. Trimming stripped 4 bases from V and 2 bases from J, with 26 bases between. The CDR3 reads CASSTRFYRDLKLQETQYF. The CDR3 coding sequence is TGTGCCAGTAGTACCCGATTTTACCGGGACTTGAAGCTTCAAGAGACCCAGTACTTC.

As DNA, the CDR3 is TGTGCCACCAGTGACCCGGGACTAGCCCCACCAAATGAGCAGTTCTTC. Translation gives CATSDPGLAPPNEQFF. This sequence joins TRBV24-1 and TRBJ2-1; 9 bases line up with TRBD2. The CDR3 extends over 16 amino acids. CDR1 is KGHDR, CDR2 SFDVKD, per germline. Germline trimming cut 4 bases from V and 7 bases from J; bases unmatched to any gene: 10.

The chain couples TRBV6-5 to TRBJ2-3; TRBD1 might be the D (6 bases). The CDR3 runs 15 residues. The V end lost 6 bases, the J end lost 3 bases, and 16 bases lay between the germline ends. Germline values: CDR1 MNHEY, CDR2 SVGAGI. CDR3 sequence: CASSLTGTLTDTQYF. CDR3 bases: TGTGCCAGCAGCTTAACCGGGACATTGACAGATACGCAGTATTTT.

The CDR3 sequence: CASSPTGGYGYTF. As DNA, the CDR3 is TGTGCCAGCAGTCCTACAGGGGGTTATGGCTACACCTTC. The V call is TRBV6-5, the J call TRBJ1-2, with 8 bases aligning to TRBD1. This CDR3 region has 13 residues. Germline lookup yields CDR1 MNHEY and CDR2 SVGAGI. The V gene end was trimmed by 5 bases and the J gene end by 5 bases; junction bases not matched to a gene: 4.

The table lists this clone with a count of one. The chain employs TRBV2 and TRBJ1-5, with a weak D call TRBD1 (5 bases). Deletions cut 1 base from V and 0 bases from J, with 7 bases between. Germline V gene data show CDR1 as SNHLY and CDR2 as FYNNEI. This CDR3 has 15 amino acids. The CDR3, as DNA: TGTGCCAGCAGTGAAGAGGGGATTAGCAATCAGCCCCAGCATTTT. Its protein product is CASSEEGISNQPQHF.

V usage is TRBV13 and J usage is TRBJ2-3, with D unresolved. The germline CDR1 and CDR2 sequences are PRHDT and FYEKMQ (reference sequence). This CDR3 spans 13 amino acids. Deletions cut 1 base from V and 4 bases from J, with 6 bases between. The CDR3: CASSLVTADTQYF. In DNA, the CDR3 is TGTGCCAGCAGCTTAGTAACGGCAGATACGCAGTATTTT.

This chain uses TRBV2 with TRBJ1-2, with 8 nucleotides matching TRBD1. Germline CDR1 and CDR2: SNHLY and FYNNEI. The CDR3 loop spans 13 amino acids. Trimming removed 6 bases from V and 2 bases from J; junction bases left unmatched: 2. This chain's CDR3 is CASSRDRNYGYTF. In nucleotides, the CDR3 is TGTGCCAGCAGCCGGGACAGGAACTATGGCTACACCTTC.

The V call is TRBV6-6, the J call TRBJ1-5; 9 nucleotides match TRBD1. With V trimmed by 6 bases and J by 6 bases, 6 bases remained unmatched. This CDR3 is built from 14 residues. Germline V gene data show CDR1 as MNHNY and CDR2 as SVGAGI (reference sequence). CDR3: CASSPTGGRQPQHF. The DNA of the CDR3 is TGTGCCAGCAGCCCAACAGGGGGCCGTCAGCCCCAGCATTTT.

The gene calls are TRBV15 and TRBJ1-4; no clear D. Germline lookup yields CDR1 LNHNV and CDR2 YYDKDF (reference sequence). CDR3 length: 14 residues. V lost 0 bases and J 8 bases, leaving 10 bases between the germline ends. This CDR3 is CATSRDWGAEKLFF. The CDR3 bases are TGTGCCACCAGCAGAGATTGGGGAGCGGAAAAACTGTTTTTT.

The CDR3 reads CAWSPPYWTVSSPLHF. CDR3 sequence (DNA): TGTGCCTGGAGTCCACCCTATTGGACAGTGAGTTCACCCCTCCACTTT. The chain carries TRBV30 and TRBJ1-6; a possible D gene is TRBD1 (6 bases). V was cut by 2 bases and J by 9 bases, with 20 bases left in between. The CDR3 is made up of 16 amino acids. Germline loops: CDR1 GTSNPN, CDR2 SVGIG (reference sequence).

The V call is TRBV12-3 or TRBV12-4, the J call TRBJ1-3, with TRBD1 as a possible D gene (6 bases). Trimming took off 7 bases at V and 0 bases at J, with 7 bases between the two ends. The CDR3 is made up of 13 amino acids. CDR3 sequence reads: CASKGDSGNTIYF. As DNA, the CDR3 is TGTGCCAGCAAGGGGGACTCTGGAAACACCATATATTTT.

The V gene is TRBV19, the J gene TRBJ2-1; 9 bases line up with TRBD1. Trimming cost V 5 bases and J 2 bases; bases outside gene matches: 4. This CDR3 has 15 amino acids. Germline V gives CDR1 LNHDA, CDR2 SQIVND (reference sequence). The DNA of the CDR3 is TGTGCCAGTAGTCCACGACAGGGGGCCTACAATGAGCAGTTCTTC. Translation gives CASSPRQGAYNEQFF.

The table lists this clone with a count of one. The chain joins TRBV12-5 to TRBJ2-3; the match to TRBD2 covers 13 bases. V shed 6 bases, J shed 5 bases, and the junction held 11 bases outside the gene matches. This CDR3 has 17 residues. Germline V gene data show CDR1 as LGHNT and CDR2 as FRNRAP. CDR3 coding DNA: TGTGCTAGTGGCCCTGGACTAGCGGGGGCCTACGGAGATACGCAGTATTTT. Amino acid sequence: CASGPGLAGAYGDTQYF.

The rearrangement links TRBV4-1 to TRBJ2-5; 7 nucleotides line up with TRBD2. CDR1 is MGHRA, CDR2 YSYEKL, per germline. The CDR3 spans 14 residues. V shed 4 bases and J 7 bases; nucleotides not matched to a gene: 9. CDR3 sequence (DNA): TGCGCCAGCAGCCCTGGACTAGGGGAAGGGACCCAGTACTTC. This codes for CASSPGLGEGTQYF.

Only one count was recorded for this clone. The chain recombines TRBV27 with TRBJ2-7, with 9 bases that match TRBD1. The V gene end was trimmed by 5 bases and the J gene end by 5 bases; junction bases not matched to a gene: 13. CDR1 is MNHEY, CDR2 SMNVEV, per germline (reference sequence). The CDR3 extends over 16 amino acids. CDR3: CASSRNRDREDDEQYF. The CDR3 bases are TGTGCCAGCAGTCGCAATAGGGACAGGGAAGATGACGAGCAGTACTTC.

The chain carries TRBV27 and TRBJ2-7, with D unresolved. CDR1 and CDR2 (germline): MNHEY, SMNVEV (reference sequence). The CDR3 consists of 11 residues. The ends were cut back, 6 bases at V and 2 bases at J, with 5 bases in the middle. The DNA for the CDR3 is TGTGCCAGCAGGGTAGCCTACGAGCAGTACTTC. It codes for CASRVAYEQYF.

The chain carries TRBV6-6 and TRBJ2-2; 9 nucleotides align to TRBD1. The CDR3 spans 16 residues. Germline values: CDR1 MNHNY, CDR2 SVGAGI (reference sequence). V lost 7 bases to trimming and J lost 5 bases; unmatched junction nucleotides: 11. The DNA for the CDR3 is TGTGCCAGCATCGAACAGGGGGCGGTTGGGACCGGGGAGCTGTTTTTT. This translates into CASIEQGAVGTGELFF.

The rearrangement joins TRBV3-1 (or the pseudogene TRBV3-2) to TRBJ2-7; TRBD1 aligns across 8 bases. This CDR3 comprises 14 residues. Germline CDR1 is LGHDT and CDR2 is YNNKEL (reference sequence). V shed 2 bases, J shed 2 bases, and the junction held 2 bases outside the gene matches. The DNA for the CDR3 is TGTGCCAGCAGCCAACGACAGGGGACCTACGAGCAGTACTTC. Translating it yields CASSQRQGTYEQYF.

This CDR3 reads CASSWTSGGNGEQFF. The CDR3 DNA is TGTGCCAGTAGTTGGACTAGCGGGGGGAATGGTGAGCAGTTCTTC. The chain links TRBV19 to TRBJ2-1; TRBD2 agrees at 14 bases. Per the germline V gene, CDR1 is LNHDA and CDR2 is SQIVND (reference sequence). The V and J ends lost 5 bases and 9 bases, in that order; junction bases with no gene match: 6. The CDR3 covers 15 residues.

This sequence joins TRBV2 and TRBJ2-5; D remains ambiguous. The germline V and J ends were trimmed by 6 bases and 6 bases, with 5 bases remaining between them. The CDR3 contains 10 residues. CDR1 is SNHLY, CDR2 FYNNEI, per germline. The CDR3 DNA sequence: TGTGCCAGCAGACTCCAGACCCAGTACTTC. Protein product: CASRLQTQYF. The full variable domain, with the rest looked up from reference TRBV2 and TRBJ2-5, is EPEVTQTPSHQVTQMGQEVILRCVPISNHLYFYWYRQILGQKVEFLVSFYNNEISEKSEIFDDQFSVERPDGSNFTLKIRSTKLEDSAMYFCASRLQTQYFGPGTRLLVL.

This chain joins TRBV5-1 and TRBJ1-1; D is perhaps TRBD1 (6 bases). This CDR3 has 15 amino acids. V lost 0 bases and J 3 bases, leaving 12 bases between the germline ends. Looked up from germline, CDR1 is SGHRS and CDR2 is YFSETQ. CDR3 protein: CASSLGTVMDTEAFF. The CDR3, as DNA: TGCGCCAGCAGCTTGGGGACAGTTATGGACACTGAAGCTTTCTTT.

This clone was detected once. The CDR3 DNA sequence: TGTGCCAGCAGCTGGGGGACACCGGCGAGCAATCAGCCCCAGCATTTT. It yields the protein CASSWGTPASNQPQHF. This chain joins TRBV5-5 and TRBJ1-5; maybe TRBD1 (6 bases). Germline CDR1 and CDR2: SGHKS and YYEKEE (reference sequence). The V and J ends lost 3 bases and 1 base respectively, with 14 bases between them. The length of the CDR3 is 16 residues.

V usage is TRBV2 and J usage is TRBJ1-1; D perhaps matches TRBD1 (6 bases). Germline V gene sequence: CDR1 SNHLY, CDR2 FYNNEI. The CDR3 is made up of 13 amino acids. V was cut by 0 bases and J by 6 bases, with 8 bases left in between. For the CDR3, the DNA is TGTGCCAGCAGTGAAGCAGCAGGGGCTGAAGCTTTCTTT. It translates to CASSEAAGAEAFF.

The chain links TRBV30 to TRBJ1-5; weak D call: TRBD1 (5 bases). The germline gives CDR1 GTSNPN, CDR2 SVGIG (reference sequence). CDR3 length equals 14 residues. Between the trimmed V and J ends, which lost 1 base and 2 bases, there was a span of 9 bases. CDR3 in amino acids: CAWSGQTRNQPQHF. As DNA, the CDR3 is TGTGCCTGGAGTGGACAGACTCGCAATCAGCCCCAGCATTTT. Filled out from reference TRBV30 and TRBJ1-5, the complete variable domain reads SQTIHQWPATLVQPVGSPLSLECTVEGTSNPNLYWYRQAAGRGLQLLFYSVGIGQISSEVPQNLSASRPQDRQFILSSKKLLLSDSGFYLCAWSGQTRNQPQHFGDGTRLSIL.

This rearrangement joins TRBV5-6 to TRBJ2-4; the match to TRBD1 covers 7 bases. This CDR3 contains 13 residues. Germline V CDR1 and CDR2: SGHDT, YYEEEE. Trimming took 3 bases from V and 5 from J; bases not matched to a gene: 2. The CDR3 DNA reads TGTGCCAGCAGCTCGGGGACAGAAAACATTCAGTACTTC. Translated: CASSSGTENIQYF.

Only a few counts were recorded for this clone. V usage is TRBV7-9 and J usage is TRBJ2-7; D is unresolved. The CDR3 is 12 residues long. From germline, CDR1 is SEHNR and CDR2 FQNEAQ (reference sequence). V shed 1 base and J shed 3 bases, with 4 bases lying between them. In DNA, the CDR3 is TGTGCCAGCAGCTTAGTAGTCTACGAGCAGTACTTC. As protein: CASSLVVYEQYF.

This clone was counted between two and nine times. The chain is built from TRBV7-9 and TRBJ1-4, with 9 bases lining up with TRBD1. The V gene's germline CDR1 is SEHNR and CDR2 FQNEAQ (reference sequence). The ends lost 4 bases at V and 8 bases at J; junction bases unmatched: 8. The CDR3 is 15 residues long. For the CDR3, the DNA is TGTGCCAGCAGCTACTACAGGGGGCTTGGGGAAAAACTGTTTTTT. It yields the protein CASSYYRGLGEKLFF.

The sample holds a few counts of this clone. The chain recombines TRBV5-4 with TRBJ2-7, with D possibly TRBD1 on 6 matching bases. Germline CDR1 reads SGHNT; CDR2 reads YYREEE (reference sequence). The CDR3 spans 12 residues. V shed 10 bases and J shed 3 bases, with 14 bases lying between them. Here the CDR3 reads CARHPGDYEQYF. The CDR3 DNA sequence: TGTGCCCGCCACCCAGGGGACTACGAGCAGTACTTC.

The chain uses TRBV6-5 and TRBJ1-1; D perhaps matches TRBD1 (5 bases). The V gene's germline CDR1 is MNHEY and CDR2 SVGAGI. Between the trimmed V and J ends, which lost 6 bases and 0 bases, there was a span of 14 bases. CDR3 length equals 15 residues. The CDR3 sequence: CASSRFQGLNTEAFF. In DNA form, the CDR3 reads TGTGCCAGCAGCCGGTTTCAGGGTTTGAACACTGAAGCTTTCTTT.

The CDR3 reads CAWRGTSGFTYEQYF. The CDR3 nucleotides are TGTGCCTGGAGGGGAACTTCAGGGTTTACCTACGAGCAGTACTTC. This chain joins TRBV30 and TRBJ2-7, with a tentative D call TRBD1 (5 bases). CDR3 size: 15 residues. From germline, CDR1 is GTSNPN and CDR2 SVGIG (reference sequence). V lost 3 bases and J 2 bases, leaving 17 bases between the germline ends.